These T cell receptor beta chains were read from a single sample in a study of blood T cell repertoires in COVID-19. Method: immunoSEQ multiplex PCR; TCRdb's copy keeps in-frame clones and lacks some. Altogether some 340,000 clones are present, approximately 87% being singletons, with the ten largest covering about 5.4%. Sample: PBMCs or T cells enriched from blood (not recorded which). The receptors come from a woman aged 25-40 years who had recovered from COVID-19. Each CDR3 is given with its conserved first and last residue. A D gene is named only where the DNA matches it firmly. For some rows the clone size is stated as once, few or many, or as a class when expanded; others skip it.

CDR3aa: CASSSRVSYEQYF
CDR3nt: TGTGCCAGCAGCTCCCGTGTCTCCTACGAGCAGTACTTC
d_gene: NA
abundance: NA
v_gene: TRBV7-2
j_gene: TRBJ2-7

CDR3aa: CASSIGQVNEKLFF
CDR3nt: TGTGCCAGCAGTATAGGACAGGTTAATGAAAAACTGTTTTTT
d_gene: TRBD1
abundance: NA
v_gene: TRBV6-5
j_gene: TRBJ1-4

CDR3aa: CASSFPEWPRQYF
CDR3nt: TGTGCCAGCAGTTTTCCGGAGTGGCCTAGGCAGTACTTC
d_gene: NA
abundance: once
v_gene: TRBV12-3/TRBV12-4
j_gene: TRBJ2-7

CDR3aa: CASSQGAGNTEAFF
CDR3nt: TGTGCCAGCAGCCAGGGGGCCGGAAACACTGAAGCTTTCTTT
d_gene: TRBD1
abundance: NA
v_gene: TRBV5-4
j_gene: TRBJ1-1

CDR3aa: CASSEEQTYGYTF
CDR3nt: TGTGCCAGCAGTGAAGAACAGACCTATGGCTACACCTTC
d_gene: NA
abundance: NA
v_gene: TRBV2
j_gene: TRBJ1-2

CDR3aa: CASSDLAGGHTGELFF
CDR3nt: TGTGCCAGCAGTGACCTAGCGGGGGGGCACACCGGGGAGCTGTTTTTT
d_gene: TRBD2
abundance: NA
v_gene: TRBV2
j_gene: TRBJ2-2

CDR3aa: CASSQRTGWDEQFF
CDR3nt: TGTGCCAGCAGCCAACGGACAGGGTGGGATGAGCAGTTCTTC
d_gene: TRBD1
abundance: few
v_gene: TRBV3-1/TRBV3-2
j_gene: TRBJ2-1

CDR3aa: CASSERQGGYGYTF
CDR3nt: TGCGCCAGCAGTGAGAGACAGGGGGGTTATGGCTACACCTTC
d_gene: TRBD1
abundance: NA
v_gene: TRBV10-2
j_gene: TRBJ1-2

CDR3aa: CATHPGGGYSPLHF
CDR3nt: TGTGCAACTCACCCGGGGGGGGGATATTCACCCCTCCACTTT
d_gene: NA
abundance: NA
v_gene: TRBV12-2
j_gene: TRBJ1-6

CDR3aa: CASSFGPSTDTQYF
CDR3nt: TGTGCCAGCAGCTTTGGTCCTAGTACAGATACGCAGTATTTT
d_gene: NA
abundance: NA
v_gene: TRBV7-3
j_gene: TRBJ2-3

CDR3aa: CASAREGYDGYTF
CDR3nt: TGTGCCAGTGCGCGGGAAGGTTACGATGGCTACACCTTC
d_gene: NA
abundance: NA
v_gene: TRBV19
j_gene: TRBJ1-2

CDR3aa: CATSNGRGSNQPQHF
CDR3nt: TGTGCCACCAGCAACGGCAGAGGAAGCAATCAGCCCCAGCATTTT
d_gene: NA
abundance: once
v_gene: TRBV15
j_gene: TRBJ1-5

CDR3aa: CSVGSTENTEAFF
CDR3nt: TGCAGCGTGGGGAGTACAGAGAACACTGAAGCTTTCTTT
d_gene: NA
abundance: NA
v_gene: TRBV29-1
j_gene: TRBJ1-1

CDR3aa: CASSLGGTGSGNTIYF
CDR3nt: TGCGCCAGCAGCTTGGGGGGAACGGGGAGCGGAAACACCATATATTTT
d_gene: NA
abundance: NA
v_gene: TRBV5-1
j_gene: TRBJ1-3

CDR3aa: CASSQEGQLDQPQHF
CDR3nt: TGTGCCAGCAGCCAAGAGGGGCAGCTAGATCAGCCCCAGCATTTT
d_gene: NA
abundance: NA
v_gene: TRBV4-2
j_gene: TRBJ1-5

CDR3aa: CASSLGEAFF
CDR3nt: TGTGCCAGCAGCTTGGGGGAGGCTTTCTTT
d_gene: NA
abundance: once
v_gene: TRBV5-8
j_gene: TRBJ1-1